Listed below are T cell receptor beta chains from one sample, sequenced in a study of T cell responses to AZD1222 COVID-19 vaccine. Generated by immunoSEQ multiplex PCR, the TCRdb table keeps only in-frame clones and is missing some. The sample lists some 150,000 clones, about nine tenths seen once, with under 2% in the top ten. This specimen was peripheral blood, taken 28 days after the second AZD1222 dose. The receptors stem from an adult who received the AZD1222 COVID-19 vaccine. Both conserved end residues are trimmed from each CDR3. The D gene is left open where the match is weak.

j_call | v_call | d_call | cdr3_aa
TRBJ1-1 | TRBV29-1 | - | SVVTYINTEAF
TRBJ1-2 | TRBV30 | TRBD1 | AWRDTGVGYT
TRBJ1-1 | TRBV2 | TRBD1 | ASRELTGANTEAF
TRBJ2-4 | TRBV18 | - | ASSAPPSADPLKNIQY
TRBJ2-1 | TRBV6-2/TRBV6-3 | - | ASSYRRDYNEQF
TRBJ2-3 | TRBV12-5 | TRBD2 | ASGFSGGRARTDTQY
TRBJ2-7 | TRBV6-2/TRBV6-3 | - | ASSYETYEQY
TRBJ1-1 | TRBV7-2 | - | ASSFFGGTEAF
TRBJ2-1 | TRBV6-6 | TRBD1 | ASREGTGSSEQF
TRBJ2-7 | TRBV27 | TRBD1 | ASSLSRPGQGYEQY
TRBJ1-4 | TRBV6-1 | - | ASSEAVGNRPEKLF
TRBJ1-2 | TRBV24-1 | - | ATSDPGTIYGYT